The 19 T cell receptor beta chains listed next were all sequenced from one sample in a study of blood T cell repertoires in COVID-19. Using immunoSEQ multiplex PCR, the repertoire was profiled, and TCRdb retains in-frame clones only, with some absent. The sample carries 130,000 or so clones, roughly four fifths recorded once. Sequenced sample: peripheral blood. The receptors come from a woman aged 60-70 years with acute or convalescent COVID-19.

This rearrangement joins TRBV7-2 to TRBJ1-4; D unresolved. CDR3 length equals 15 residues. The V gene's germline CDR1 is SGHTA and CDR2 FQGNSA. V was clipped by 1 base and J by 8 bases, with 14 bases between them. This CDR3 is CASSLGTDLGEKLFF. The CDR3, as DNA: TGTGCCAGCAGCTTAGGCACTGACTTAGGAGAAAAACTGTTTTTT. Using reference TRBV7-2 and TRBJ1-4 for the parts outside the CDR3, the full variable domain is GAGVSQSPSNKVTEKGKDVELRCDPISGHTALYWYRQSLGQGLEFLIYFQGNSAPDKSGLPSDRFSAERTGGSVSTLTIQRTQQEDSAVYLCASSLGTDLGEKLFFGSGTQLSVL.

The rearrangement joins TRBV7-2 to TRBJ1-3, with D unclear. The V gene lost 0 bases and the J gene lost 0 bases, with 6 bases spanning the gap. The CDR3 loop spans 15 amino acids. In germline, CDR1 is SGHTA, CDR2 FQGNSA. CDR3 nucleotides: TGTGCCAGCAGCTTAGCGGAGGGCTCTGGAAACACCATATATTTT. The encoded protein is CASSLAEGSGNTIYF.

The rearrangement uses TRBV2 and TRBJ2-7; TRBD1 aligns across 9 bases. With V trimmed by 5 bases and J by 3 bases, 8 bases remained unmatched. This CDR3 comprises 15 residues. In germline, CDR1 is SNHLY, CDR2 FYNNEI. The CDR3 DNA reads TGTGCCAGCAGTCTTCGACAGGGGGGGAGCTACGAGCAGTACTTC. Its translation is CASSLRQGGSYEQYF. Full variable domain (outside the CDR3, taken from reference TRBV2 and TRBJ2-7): EPEVTQTPSHQVTQMGQEVILRCVPISNHLYFYWYRQILGQKVEFLVSFYNNEISEKSEIFDDQFSVERPDGSNFTLKIRSTKLEDSAMYFCASSLRQGGSYEQYFGPGTRLTVT.

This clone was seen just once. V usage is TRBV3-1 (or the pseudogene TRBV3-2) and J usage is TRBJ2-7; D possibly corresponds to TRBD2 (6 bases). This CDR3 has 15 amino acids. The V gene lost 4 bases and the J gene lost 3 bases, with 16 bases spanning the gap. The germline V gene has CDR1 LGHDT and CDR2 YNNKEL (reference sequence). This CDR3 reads CASSPSRGAYYEQYF. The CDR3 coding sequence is TGTGCCAGCAGCCCTTCTCGCGGGGCCTACTACGAGCAGTACTTC.

CDR3 region: CASRRQADTEAFF. Written as DNA, the CDR3 is TGCGCCAGCAGGCGACAGGCCGACACTGAAGCTTTCTTT. The rearrangement uses TRBV5-1 and TRBJ1-1; D might be TRBD1 (6 bases). Trimming took off 5 bases at V and 3 bases at J, with 11 bases between the two ends. Germline values: CDR1 SGHRS, CDR2 YFSETQ. The CDR3 has 13 amino acids.

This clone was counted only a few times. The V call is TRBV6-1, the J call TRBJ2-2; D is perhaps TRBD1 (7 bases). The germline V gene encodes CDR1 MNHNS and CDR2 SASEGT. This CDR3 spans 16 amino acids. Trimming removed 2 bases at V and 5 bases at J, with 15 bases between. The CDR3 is CASSEREQGRTGELFF. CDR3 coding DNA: TGTGCCAGCAGTGAAAGGGAACAGGGGAGGACCGGGGAGCTGTTTTTT.

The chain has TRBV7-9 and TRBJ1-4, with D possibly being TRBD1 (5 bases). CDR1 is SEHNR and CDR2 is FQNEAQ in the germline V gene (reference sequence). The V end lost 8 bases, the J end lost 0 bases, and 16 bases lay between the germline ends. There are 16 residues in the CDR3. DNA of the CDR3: TGTGCCAGCTGTCCAGGGTTAATCACAACTAATGAAAAACTGTTTTTT. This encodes CASCPGLITTNEKLFF.

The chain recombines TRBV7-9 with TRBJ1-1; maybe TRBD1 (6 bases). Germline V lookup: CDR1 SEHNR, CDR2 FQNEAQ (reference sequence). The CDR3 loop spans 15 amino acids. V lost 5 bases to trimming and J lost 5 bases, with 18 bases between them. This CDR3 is CASSEKLGGGTEAFF. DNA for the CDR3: TGTGCCAGCAGCGAGAAATTAGGGGGTGGGACTGAAGCTTTCTTT.

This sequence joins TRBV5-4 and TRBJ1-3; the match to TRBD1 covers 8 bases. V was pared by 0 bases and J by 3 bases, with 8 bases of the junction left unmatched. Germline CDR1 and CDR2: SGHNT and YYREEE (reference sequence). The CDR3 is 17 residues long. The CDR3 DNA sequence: TGTGCCAGCAGCTTGGCCGGTGCAGGGGGCTTTGGAAACACCATATATTTT. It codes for CASSLAGAGGFGNTIYF.

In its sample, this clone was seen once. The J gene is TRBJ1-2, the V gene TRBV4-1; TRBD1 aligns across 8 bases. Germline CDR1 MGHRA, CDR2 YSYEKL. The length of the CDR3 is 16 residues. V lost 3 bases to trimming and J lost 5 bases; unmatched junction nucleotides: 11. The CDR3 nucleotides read TGCGCCAGCAGCCATCCCTTGACAGGGGCGAGGTATGGCTACACCTTC. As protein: CASSHPLTGARYGYTF.

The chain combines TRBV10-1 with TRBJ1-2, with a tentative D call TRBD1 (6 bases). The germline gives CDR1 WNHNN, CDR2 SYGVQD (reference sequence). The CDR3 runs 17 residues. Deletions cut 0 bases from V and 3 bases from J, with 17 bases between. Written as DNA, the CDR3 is TGCGCCAGCAGTGAGTCTGTGAACAGGGATGGATACTATGGCTACACCTTC. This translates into CASSESVNRDGYYGYTF.

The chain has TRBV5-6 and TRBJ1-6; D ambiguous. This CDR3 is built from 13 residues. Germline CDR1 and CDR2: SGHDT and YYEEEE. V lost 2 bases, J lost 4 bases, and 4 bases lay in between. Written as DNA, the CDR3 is TGTGCCAGCAGCTTCGGGTATAATTCACCCCTCCACTTT. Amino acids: CASSFGYNSPLHF.

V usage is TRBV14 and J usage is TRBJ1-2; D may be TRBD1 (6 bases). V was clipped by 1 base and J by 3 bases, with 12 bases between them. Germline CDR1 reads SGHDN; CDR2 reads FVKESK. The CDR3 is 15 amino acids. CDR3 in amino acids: CASSQGQGMDYGYTF. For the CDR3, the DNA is TGTGCCAGCAGCCAAGGTCAGGGGATGGACTATGGCTACACCTTC.

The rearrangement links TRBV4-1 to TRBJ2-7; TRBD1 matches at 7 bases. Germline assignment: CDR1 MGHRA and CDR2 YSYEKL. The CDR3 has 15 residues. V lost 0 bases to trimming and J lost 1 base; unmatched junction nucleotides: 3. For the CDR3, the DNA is TGCGCCAGCAGCCAAGACAGGGGGAGTTCCTACGAGCAGTACTTC. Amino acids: CASSQDRGSSYEQYF.

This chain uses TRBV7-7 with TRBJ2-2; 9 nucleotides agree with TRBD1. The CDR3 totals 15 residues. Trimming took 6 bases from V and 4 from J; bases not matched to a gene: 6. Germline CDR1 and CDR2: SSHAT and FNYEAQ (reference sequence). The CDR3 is CASSPRQGGTGELFF. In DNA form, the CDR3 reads TGTGCCAGCAGTCCCAGACAGGGGGGCACCGGGGAGCTGTTTTTT.

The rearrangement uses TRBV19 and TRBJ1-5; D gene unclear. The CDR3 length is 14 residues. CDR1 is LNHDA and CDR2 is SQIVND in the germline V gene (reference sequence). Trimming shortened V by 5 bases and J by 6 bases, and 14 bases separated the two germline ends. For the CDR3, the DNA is TGTGCCAGTAGTCCGACCCTTGGCGGTCAGCCCCAGCATTTT. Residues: CASSPTLGGQPQHF.

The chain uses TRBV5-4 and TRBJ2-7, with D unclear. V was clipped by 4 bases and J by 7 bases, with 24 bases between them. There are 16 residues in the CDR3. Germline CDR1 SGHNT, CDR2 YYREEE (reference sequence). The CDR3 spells CASSPTPRESRREQYV. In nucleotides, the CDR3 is TGTGCCAGCAGCCCTACCCCACGAGAATCGAGGCGTGAGCAGTACGTC.

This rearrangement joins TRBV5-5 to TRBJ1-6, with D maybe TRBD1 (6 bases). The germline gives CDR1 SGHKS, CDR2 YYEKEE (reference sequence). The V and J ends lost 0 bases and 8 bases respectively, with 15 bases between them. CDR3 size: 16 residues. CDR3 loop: CASSLGTGGRDSPLHF. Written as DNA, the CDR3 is TGTGCCAGCAGCTTGGGTACTGGGGGCCGTGATTCACCCCTCCACTTT.

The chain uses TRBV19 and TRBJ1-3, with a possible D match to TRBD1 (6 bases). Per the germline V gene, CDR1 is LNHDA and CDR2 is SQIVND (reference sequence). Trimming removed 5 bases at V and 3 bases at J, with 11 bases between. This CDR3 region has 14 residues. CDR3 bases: TGTGCCAGTAGTTTTGCAGGGGATGGAAACACCATATATTTT. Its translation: CASSFAGDGNTIYF.